The subject of this entry is one T cell receptor beta chain. The sample is drawn from a study of blood T cell repertoires in COVID-19. In the original processing: Estimates of nucleated cell counts were drawn from the amplification of reference gene primers. Libraries were prepared by immunoSEQ multiplex PCR; TCRdb keeps only in-frame clonotypes and omits some of them. V, J and clone size derive from that table, while D and trimming were established from the DNA sequence. The sample consists of more than 80,000 clones, 65% to 85% of them appearing once. CDR3 size: 11 residues. Germline CDR1 GTSNPN, CDR2 SVGIG (reference sequence). Trimming shortened V by 0 bases and J by 13 bases, and 12 bases separated the two germline ends.

This TCR came from an elderly woman with active or convalescent COVID-19. V is TRBV30 and J is TRBJ1-2; tentative D call: TRBD1 (6 bases). Material for sequencing was peripheral blood. CDR3 region: CAWSVLGAITF. In DNA, the CDR3 is TGTGCCTGGAGTGTATTGGGGGCGATCACCTTC.